These 9 T cell receptor beta chains came from one sample sequenced in a study of breast tumors, draining lymph nodes, adjacent tissues. Samples came from axillary lymph nodes draining the breast cancer. MiXCR was run by TCRdb on the multiplex PCR reads, yielding one entry per CDR3 protein. The table lists a few hundred thousand distinct CDR3 sequences, nearly 35% of them singletons. The sequenced sample consisted of axillary lymph node tissue. The source of these receptors is a female donor with breast cancer. Some clones in this sample may be carry-over from other donors' samples.

With respect to this clonotype: A much more abundant neighbour one base away suggests this may be a read error. Here the CDR3 DNA reads TGCAGTGCTAAGTCGGGACAGTCACCCACGGGGCAGTTCTTC. It encodes CSAKSGQSPTGQFF. The J gene is TRBJ2-1, the V gene TRBV20-1; 7 bases line up with TRBD1. The V gene end was trimmed by 4 bases and the J gene end by 12 bases; junction bases not matched to a gene: 15. The CDR3 contains 14 residues. Germline CDR1 is DFQATT and CDR2 is SNEGSKA (reference sequence).

This clonotype was recorded many times. V is TRBV15 and J is TRBJ2-7; 12 nucleotides agree with TRBD2. CDR3 size: 19 residues. The germline CDR1 and CDR2 sequences are LNHNV and YYDKDF (reference sequence). Trimming at V came to 0 bases and at J to 1 base, leaving 10 bases not matched to a gene. The CDR3 sequence: CATSRDRGLAGQGSYEQYF. CDR3 DNA: TGTGCCACCAGCAGAGATAGGGGACTAGCGGGCCAGGGTTCCTACGAGCAGTACTTC. Full variable domain (rest looked up from reference TRBV15 and TRBJ2-7): DAMVIQNPRYQVTQFGKPVTLSCSQTLNHNVMYWYQQKSSQAPKLLFHYYDKDFNNEADTPDNFQSRRPNTSFCFLDIRSPGLGDTAMYLCATSRDRGLAGQGSYEQYFGPGTRLTVT.

The V and J genes are TRBV7-2 and TRBJ1-1, with 7 bases aligning to TRBD1. This CDR3 has 13 residues. The V gene's germline CDR1 is SGHTA and CDR2 FQGNSA. Unmatched junction bases numbered 8, after V lost 7 bases and J lost 6 bases. As DNA, the CDR3 is TGTGCCAGCAACTACAGGGGTAACGCTGAAGCTTTCTTT. Protein: CASNYRGNAEAFF.

This clonotype was picked up many times. This chain joins TRBV20-1 and TRBJ1-5, with 7 positions matching TRBD1. The J segment lost 2 bases and the V segment lost 4 bases, leaving 8 bases of the junction unmatched. This CDR3 comprises 15 residues. Per the germline V gene, CDR1 is DFQATT and CDR2 is SNEGSKA (reference sequence). DNA for the CDR3: TGCAGTGCTAAACAGGGGCATATAGGCAATCAGCCCCAGCATTTT. Its translation: CSAKQGHIGNQPQHF.

With respect to this clonotype: This clone may be a read error of a much larger clone one base away. Here the CDR3 omits its conserved ending phenylalanine or tryptophan, so a read error is the likely source. This chain links TRBV27 with TRBJ2-1; 8 bases are shared with TRBD1. The CDR3 sequence is 17 residues long. Germline V gene lookup returns CDR1 MNHEY and CDR2 SMNVEV (reference sequence). Losses at the gene ends were 5 bases for V and 4 bases for J; bases not matched to a gene: 13. CDR3 sequence (DNA): TGTGCCAGCAGTCACGGACAGGGTGTTTTTGGGTACAATGAGCAGTTCCTC. It encodes CASSHGQGVFGYNEQFL.

This clonotype came up many times. The rearrangement links TRBV4-1 to TRBJ2-6; D is undetermined. With 0 bases removed from V and 2 bases from J, the gap between germline ends came to 8 bases. This CDR3 has 16 residues. The germline CDR1 and CDR2 sequences are MGHRA and YSYEKL. CDR3 in amino acids: CASSQEQRPGANVLTF. The CDR3 nucleotides read TGCGCCAGCAGCCAAGAGCAAAGACCTGGGGCCAACGTCCTGACTTTC.

This clonotype occurred many times. The chain joins TRBV19 to TRBJ1-6; the D is unclear. The CDR3 has 12 amino acids. Deletions cut 2 bases from V and 9 bases from J, with 5 bases between. Per the germline V gene, CDR1 is LNHDA and CDR2 is SQIVND (reference sequence). In DNA form, the CDR3 reads TGTGCCAGTAGTATACACGGTTCACCCCTCCACTTT. It yields the protein CASSIHGSPLHF.

To note about this clonotype: This could be a read error, since a much larger clone is one nucleotide away. V and J are TRBV12-3 or TRBV12-4 and TRBJ2-3, with D hard to call. V was clipped by 7 bases and J by 4 bases, with 9 bases between them. CDR3 length equals 12 residues. Here the CDR3 reads CASKDGPDTQYF. CDR3 coding DNA: TGTGCCAGCAAAGACGGTCCAGATACGCAGTATTTT.

This clonotype came up many times. The chain carries TRBV7-9 and TRBJ2-7, with D possibly being TRBD1 or TRBD2 (5 bases each). The germline gives CDR1 SEHNR, CDR2 FQNEAQ (reference sequence). Trimming took off 2 bases at V and 2 bases at J, with 16 bases between the two ends. The CDR3 has 16 amino acids. The CDR3 DNA follows: TGTGCCAGCAGCTTAAGTGGGACGGGATTCACCTACGAGCAGTACTTC. Translating gives CASSLSGTGFTYEQYF. Supplemented by reference TRBV7-9 and TRBJ2-7, the full variable domain reads DTGVSQNPRHKITKRGQNVTFRCDPISEHNRLYWYRQTLGQGPEFLTYFQNEAQLEKSRLLSDRFSAERPKGSFSTLEIQRTEQGDSAMYLCASSLSGTGFTYEQYFGPGTRLTVT.